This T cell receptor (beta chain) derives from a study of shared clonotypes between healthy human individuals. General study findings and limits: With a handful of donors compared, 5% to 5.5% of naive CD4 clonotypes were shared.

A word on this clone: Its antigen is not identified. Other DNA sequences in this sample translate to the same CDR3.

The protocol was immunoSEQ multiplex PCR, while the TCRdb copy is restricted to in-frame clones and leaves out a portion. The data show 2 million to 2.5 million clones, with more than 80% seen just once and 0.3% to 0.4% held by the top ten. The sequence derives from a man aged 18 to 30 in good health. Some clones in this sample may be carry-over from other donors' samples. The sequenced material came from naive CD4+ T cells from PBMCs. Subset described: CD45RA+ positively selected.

CDR3 protein: CASSLQGSTDTQYF. Here the CDR3 DNA reads TGCGCCAGCAGCTTACAGGGGAGCACAGATACGCAGTATTTT. The V and J genes are TRBV5-1 and TRBJ2-3, with 7 bases that match TRBD1. From germline, CDR1 is SGHRS and CDR2 YFSETQ. CDR3 size: 14 residues. The V segment lost 2 bases and the J segment 0 bases; nucleotides outside the gene matches: 0.